This T cell receptor beta chain was captured by sequencing in a study of blood T cell repertoires in COVID-19. As for the study in general: COVID-19 samples, acute and convalescent, were from the United States, Italy and Spain. In each case, the material was cDNA or gDNA derived from T cells, B-cell-depleted T cells, or PBMCs.

Germline lookup yields CDR1 SGHNT and CDR2 YENEEA. The CDR3 has 14 residues. Trimming removed 5 bases at V and 2 bases at J, with 9 bases between. As processed by the authors: Amplification of reference gene primers was used by the study to estimate nucleated cell counts. The method was immunoSEQ multiplex PCR; TCRdb's version includes in-frame clones alone and lacks a portion of them. V and J calls and clone size are as listed in that table; D and trimming were resolved from the DNA. The repertoire includes some 100,000 clones, 90% to 95% of them detected once, and approximately 15% sits in the top ten.

The chain couples TRBV11-3 to TRBJ2-2, with D possibly being TRBD1 (6 bases). The TCR was taken from a man aged 50 or older with acute or convalescent COVID-19. Material for sequencing was peripheral blood. CDR3 DNA sequence: TGTGCCAGCAGCATCAGGGGTAACACCGGGGAGCTGTTTTTT. The encoded protein is CASSIRGNTGELFF.